The entry below describes one T cell receptor (beta chain). Its antigen is not known. Multiplex PCR with BIOMED2 TRB-A/B primer pools amplified TRB rearrangements. Using its own MiXCR run on the multiplex PCR reads, TCRdb lists one record per CDR3 protein. The table has thousands of distinct CDR3 sequences, approximately 25% seen once. V lost 3 bases to trimming and J lost 12 bases; unmatched junction nucleotides: 2. The germline gives CDR1 KGHSH, CDR2 LQKENI. CDR3 length: 12 amino acids. TRB was amplified from about 250-500 ng of blood genomic DNA. The source of the sample is a study of T and B cells in COVID-19 patients. Turning to the study itself: Peripheral blood came from COVID-19 patients with active infection or after recovery. General study findings and limits: Of under 2,500 TCR clusters found only in the recovered cohort, 25 to 35 had low generation probability.

The chain has TRBV18 and TRBJ2-1; 10 bases are a match to TRBD2. This clonotype was obtained from a human donor with active COVID-19. Sequenced sample: blood. The CDR3 reads CASSPSGRGQFF. The DNA for the CDR3 is TGTGCCAGCTCACCCAGCGGGAGGGGGCAGTTCTTC.